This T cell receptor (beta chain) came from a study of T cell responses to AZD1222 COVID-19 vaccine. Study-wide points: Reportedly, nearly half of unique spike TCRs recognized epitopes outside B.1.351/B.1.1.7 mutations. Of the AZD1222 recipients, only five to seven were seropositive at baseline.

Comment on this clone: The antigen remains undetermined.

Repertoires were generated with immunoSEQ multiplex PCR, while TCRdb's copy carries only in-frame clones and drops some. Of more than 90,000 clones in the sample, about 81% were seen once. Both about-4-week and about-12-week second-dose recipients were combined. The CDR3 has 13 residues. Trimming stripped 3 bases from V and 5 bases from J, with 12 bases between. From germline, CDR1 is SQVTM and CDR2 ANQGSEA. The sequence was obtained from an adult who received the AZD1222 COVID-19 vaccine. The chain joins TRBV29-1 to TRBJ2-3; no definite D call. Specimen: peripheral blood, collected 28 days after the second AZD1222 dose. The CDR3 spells CSVDGPGGDTQYF. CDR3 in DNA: TGCAGCGTTGACGGGCCCGGCGGAGATACGCAGTATTTT.